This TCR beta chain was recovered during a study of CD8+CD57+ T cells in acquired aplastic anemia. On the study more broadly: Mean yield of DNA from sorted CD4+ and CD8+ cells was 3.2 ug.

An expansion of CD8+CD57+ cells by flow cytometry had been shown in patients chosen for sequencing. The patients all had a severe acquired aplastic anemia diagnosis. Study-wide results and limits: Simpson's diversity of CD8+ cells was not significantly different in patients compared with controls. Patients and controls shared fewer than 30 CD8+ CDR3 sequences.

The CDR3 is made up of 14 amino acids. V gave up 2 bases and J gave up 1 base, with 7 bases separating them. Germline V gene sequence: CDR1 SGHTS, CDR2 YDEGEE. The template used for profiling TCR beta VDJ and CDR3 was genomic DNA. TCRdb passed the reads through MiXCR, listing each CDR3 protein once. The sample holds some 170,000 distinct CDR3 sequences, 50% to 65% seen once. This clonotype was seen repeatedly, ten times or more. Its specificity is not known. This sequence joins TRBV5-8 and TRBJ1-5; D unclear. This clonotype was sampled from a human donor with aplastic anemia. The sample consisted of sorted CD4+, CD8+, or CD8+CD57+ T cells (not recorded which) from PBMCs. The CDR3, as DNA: TGTGCCAGCAGCTTCCATAACAGCAATCAGCCCCAGCATTTT. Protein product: CASSFHNSNQPQHF.